This paragraph reports one TCR beta chain. Repertoires were generated with immunoSEQ multiplex PCR, while TCRdb's copy carries only in-frame clones and drops some. Of 90,000 to 100,000 clones listed, roughly 74% are singletons. The sample comes from a study of radiotherapy plus CTLA-4 blockade in lung cancer. Study-wide background: With 31% of patients having disease control, objective responses were seen in 15% to 20%.

The CDR3 spans 15 residues. Trimming took 4 bases from V and 7 from J; bases not matched to a gene: 8. Per the germline V gene, CDR1 is SGHRS and CDR2 is YFSETQ. The material sequenced was peripheral blood, taken from a patient treated with radiotherapy plus ipilimumab. The chain recombines TRBV5-1 with TRBJ1-6; 7 nucleotides line up with TRBD1. The receptor's source is a human donor with non-small cell lung cancer who had a partial response to radiotherapy plus ipilimumab. Some clones in this sample may be carry-over from other donors' samples. The CDR3 DNA is TGCGCCAGCAGCGAAAACAGGGGCATCAATTCACCCCTCCACTTT. Translation gives CASSENRGINSPLHF.